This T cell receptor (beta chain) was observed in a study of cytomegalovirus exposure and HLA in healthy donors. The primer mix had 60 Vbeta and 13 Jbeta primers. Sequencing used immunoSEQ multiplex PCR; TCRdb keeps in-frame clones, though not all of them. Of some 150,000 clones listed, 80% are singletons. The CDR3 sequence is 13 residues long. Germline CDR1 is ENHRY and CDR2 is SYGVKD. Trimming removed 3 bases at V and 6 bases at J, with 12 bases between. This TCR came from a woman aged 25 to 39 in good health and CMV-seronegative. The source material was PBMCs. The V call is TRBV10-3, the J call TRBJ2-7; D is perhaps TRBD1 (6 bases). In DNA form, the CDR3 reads TGTGCCATCAGTGACCGAACAGGGAGCGAGCAGTACTTC. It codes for CAISDRTGSEQYF.